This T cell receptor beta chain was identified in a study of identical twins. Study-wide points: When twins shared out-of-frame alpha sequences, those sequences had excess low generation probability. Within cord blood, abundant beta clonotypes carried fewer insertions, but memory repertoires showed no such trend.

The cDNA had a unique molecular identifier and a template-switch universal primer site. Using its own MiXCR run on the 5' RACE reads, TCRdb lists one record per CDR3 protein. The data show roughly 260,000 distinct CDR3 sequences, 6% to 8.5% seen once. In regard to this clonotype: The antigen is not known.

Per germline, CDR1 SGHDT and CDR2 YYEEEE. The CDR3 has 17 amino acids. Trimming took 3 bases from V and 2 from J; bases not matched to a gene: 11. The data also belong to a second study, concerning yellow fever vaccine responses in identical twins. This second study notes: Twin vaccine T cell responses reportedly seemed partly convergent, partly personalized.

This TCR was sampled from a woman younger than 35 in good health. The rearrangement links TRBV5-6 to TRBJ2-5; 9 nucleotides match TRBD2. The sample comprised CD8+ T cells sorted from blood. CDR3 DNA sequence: TGTGCCAGCAGCTCAAAAACGGGACTAGCCTCTCAAGAGACCCAGTACTTC. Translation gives CASSSKTGLASQETQYF.